Each of the 21 T cell receptor beta chains below was sequenced from the same sample in a study of T cells in women clearing cervical HPV infection. Here immunoSEQ multiplex PCR was the method, and the copy in TCRdb shows in-frame clones only, minus some. This listing includes 15,000 to 20,000 clones. Sequenced input: blood buffy coat. Receptor source: a woman between 18 and 70 years old with a cervical HPV16 infection that either progressed to CIN3+ or cleared (not recorded which).

Regarding this clone: The DNA ends 3 residues before the CDR3 does, and the rest of the CDR3 is filled in from the germline J gene. The rearrangement joins TRBV19 to TRBJ1-5; 7 nucleotides match TRBD1. Looked up from germline, CDR1 is LNHDA and CDR2 is SQIVND (reference sequence). This CDR3 has 16 amino acids. V lost 5 bases and J lost 1; bases outside the gene matches: 8. Partial CDR3 DNA: TGTGCCAGTAGTGCCCGACAGGGCAACAGCAATCAGCCC. It yields the protein CASSARQGNSNQP. The whole CDR3 sequence reads CASSARQGNSNQPQHF.

On this clone itself: The CDR3 end lies 3 residues beyond the end of the read and is filled in from the germline J gene. The chain couples TRBV20-1 to TRBJ2-5; D is possibly TRBD1 (6 bases). The CDR3 has 13 residues. Trimming took 5 bases from V and 6 from J, leaving 16 bases between them. The germline CDR1 and CDR2 sequences are DFQATT and SNEGSKA (reference sequence). The covered CDR3 bases are TGCAGTGCTGGCCGGGCAGGGGAACAGACC. It encodes CSAGRAGEQT. The full CDR3 protein is CSAGRAGEQTQYF.

In regard to this clone: The read stops 3 residues short of the end of the CDR3; the missing end is completed from the germline J gene. V usage is TRBV29-1 and J usage is TRBJ1-5, with D perhaps matching TRBD1 (5 bases). The germline V gene encodes CDR1 SQVTM and CDR2 ANQGSEA. V shed 4 bases and J shed 8 bases, with 15 bases lying between them. The CDR3 runs to 13 residues. The DNA read from the CDR3 is TGCAGCGTTGGATCGGGGGATGGGGAGCCC. Translating it yields CSVGSGDGEP. The entire CDR3 sequence reads CSVGSGDGEPQHF.

With respect to this clone: The read terminates 3 residues ahead of where the CDR3 ends, so the germline J gene completes it. The rearrangement links TRBV2 to TRBJ2-2; D is ambiguous. The germline V gene encodes CDR1 SNHLY and CDR2 FYNNEI. This CDR3 has 16 residues. V shed 2 bases and J shed 2 bases, with 12 bases lying between them. The CDR3 sequence is CASSEILTINTGELFF. The CDR3 DNA, read in part, is TGTGCCAGCAGTGAAATCTTGACAATTAACACCGGGGAG.

Regarding this clone: The CDR3 extends 3 residues past the end of the read, so its final part is completed from the germline J gene. The chain couples TRBV7-2 to TRBJ2-1, with 13 bases matching TRBD2. V shed 5 bases, J shed 5 bases, and the junction held 3 bases outside the gene matches. This CDR3 is 15 amino acids long. The germline CDR1 and CDR2 sequences are SGHTA and FQGNSA. CDR3 bases read: TGTGCCAGCAGCGTGGGACTAGCGGGGAACAATGAG. This gives the protein CASSVGLAGNNE. The entire CDR3 protein is CASSVGLAGNNEQFF.

Of note for this clone: The sequence runs out 3 residues before the end of the CDR3; the remainder is reconstructed from the germline J gene. This chain links TRBV19 with TRBJ1-5, with a tentative D call TRBD1 (5 bases). The CDR3 runs to 16 residues. Deletions cut 4 bases from V and 3 bases from J, with 16 bases between. Germline values: CDR1 LNHDA, CDR2 SQIVND (reference sequence). The CDR3 reads CASSNGRGFDNQPQHF. The covered CDR3 bases are TGTGCCAGTAGTAATGGGAGGGGATTTGACAATCAGCCC.

Remarks on this clone: The sequence runs out 3 residues before the end of the CDR3; the remainder is reconstructed from the germline J gene. The chain links TRBV29-1 to TRBJ2-5; 8 bases align to TRBD1. Germline-derived CDR1 and CDR2 are SQVTM and ANQGSEA. This CDR3 contains 14 residues. After removal of 4 bases from V and 2 bases from J, the junction contained 6 bases not matched to a gene. Incomplete CDR3 DNA: TGCAGCGTTGGAGACAGGGGACCACAAGAGACC. Amino acid sequence: CSVGDRGPQET. The whole CDR3 sequence is CSVGDRGPQETQYF.

About this clone: The read gets to within 3 residues of the CDR3 end, and the germline J gene fills in the rest. The chain joins TRBV12-3 or TRBV12-4 to TRBJ2-1, with 13 bases fitting TRBD2. This CDR3 has 15 residues. With 6 bases clipped from V and 9 bases from J, the junction kept 8 bases outside the gene matches. The sequenced part of the CDR3 DNA is TGTGCCAGCAGACCCGCACTAGCGGGGGGGCTTGAG. This gives the protein CASRPALAGGLE. The CDR3 as a whole reads CASRPALAGGLEQFF.

The CDR3 spells CASSLAPPSTDTQYF. The DNA read from the CDR3 is TGTGCCAGCAGCTTGGCCCCCCCAAGCACAGATACG. The chain couples TRBV5-4 to TRBJ2-3; D gene ambiguous. The read terminates 3 residues before the CDR3 end, so the remaining end is supplied by the germline J gene. Between the trimmed V and J ends, which lost 0 bases and 0 bases, there was a span of 8 bases. Germline CDR1 is SGHNT and CDR2 is YYREEE (reference sequence). CDR3 length: 15 residues.

A note on this clone: The CDR3 end is not reached by the read, which stops 3 residues before it; the germline J gene fills it in. This chain joins TRBV5-5 and TRBJ2-7; TRBD1 aligns across 7 bases. The germline V gene has CDR1 SGHKS and CDR2 YYEKEE (reference sequence). With V trimmed by 5 bases and J by 3 bases, 11 bases remained unmatched. CDR3 size: 15 residues. This CDR3 is CASSNRGPDYYEQYF. The DNA read from the CDR3 is TGTGCCAGCAGTAACAGGGGCCCCGACTACTACGAG. Supplemented by reference TRBV5-5 and TRBJ2-7, the full variable domain reads DAGVTQSPTHLIKTRGQQVTLRCSPISGHKSVSWYQQVLGQGPQFIFQYYEKEERGRGNFPDRFSARQFPNYSSELNVNALLLGDSALYLCASSNRGPDYYEQYFGPGTRLTVT.

Considering frequency, this clone is medium-sized. The read comes to an end 3 residues before the CDR3 does, leaving the germline J gene to fill in the end. The rearrangement links TRBV6-4 to TRBJ1-2; D may be TRBD1 (6 bases). V gave up 4 bases and J gave up 3 bases, with 12 bases separating them. CDR3 length equals 14 residues. Germline V gene lookup returns CDR1 MRHNA and CDR2 SNTAGT. The CDR3 loop reads CASSGRGLHYGYTF. The CDR3 DNA, read in part, is TGTGCCAGCAGTGGGAGGGGGTTGCACTATGGC.

The sequenced CDR3 bases are TGTGCCAGCAGTCTCGACAGCGACTATGGC. Translation: CASSLDSDYG. The complete CDR3 reads CASSLDSDYGYTF. This sequence joins TRBV2 and TRBJ1-2; D might be TRBD1 (5 bases). The read gets to within 3 residues of the CDR3 end, and the germline J gene fills in the rest. The V gene lost 5 bases and the J gene lost 3 bases, with 10 bases spanning the gap. The CDR3 extends over 13 amino acids. From germline, CDR1 is SNHLY and CDR2 FYNNEI. Using reference TRBV2 and TRBJ1-2 for the parts outside the CDR3, the full variable domain is EPEVTQTPSHQVTQMGQEVILRCVPISNHLYFYWYRQILGQKVEFLVSFYNNEISEKSEIFDDQFSVERPDGSNFTLKIRSTKLEDSAMYFCASSLDSDYGYTFGSGTRLTVV.

On this clone itself: The missing CDR3 end, 3 residues past where the read stops, is filled in from the germline J gene. The chain has TRBV20-1 and TRBJ1-2; D call uncertain. The length of the CDR3 is 12 residues. CDR1 and CDR2 from the germline V gene are DFQATT and SNEGSKA (reference sequence). V shed 6 bases and J shed 4 bases, with 12 bases lying between them. CDR3 DNA (partial): TGCAGTGCCAATAGTCCCTCCTATGGC. Encoded protein: CSANSPSYG. Given in full, the CDR3 is CSANSPSYGYTF.

A word on this clone: The missing CDR3 end, 3 residues past where the read stops, is filled in from the germline J gene. J is TRBJ2-7 and V is TRBV11-2; D possibly corresponds to TRBD1 (5 bases). Germline V gives CDR1 SGHAT, CDR2 FQNNGV. V lost 1 base and J lost 0, with 10 bases in between. The CDR3 is 15 amino acids. The CDR3: CASSLVDTLSYEQYF. Partial CDR3 DNA: TGTGCCAGCAGCTTAGTGGACACCCTCTCCTACGAG.

On this clone: The missing CDR3 end, 3 residues past where the read stops, is filled in from the germline J gene. The chain recombines TRBV28 with TRBJ1-6, with a tentative D call TRBD1 (5 bases). Looked up from germline, CDR1 is MDHEN and CDR2 is SYDVKM. V lost 5 bases to trimming and J lost 8 bases, with 10 bases between them. This CDR3 contains 13 residues. The CDR3 spells CASSGAWDSPLHF. CDR3 DNA (partial): TGTGCCAGCAGTGGGGCATGGGATTCACCC.

Concerning this clone itself: The read ends 3 residues before the CDR3 terminus; that terminus is restored from the germline J gene. The chain links TRBV20-1 to TRBJ2-5, with 14 positions matching TRBD2. The V gene's germline CDR1 is DFQATT and CDR2 SNEGSKA (reference sequence). This CDR3 region has 17 residues. V was pared by 1 base and J by 5 bases, with 9 bases of the junction left unmatched. This CDR3 reads CSARGRLAGGPRETQYF. Incomplete CDR3 DNA: TGCAGTGCTAGAGGAAGACTAGCGGGGGGGCCACGGGAGACC.

With regard to this clone: The read ends 3 residues shy of where the CDR3 ends; the end is completed using the germline J gene. The V and J genes are TRBV2 and TRBJ1-1, with D unresolved. Germline V gives CDR1 SNHLY, CDR2 FYNNEI. The CDR3 is 11 amino acids. V was trimmed by 5 bases and J by 6 bases, leaving 7 bases between them. The CDR3 sequence: CASSLLAEAFF. CDR3 DNA, as far as it was read: TGTGCCAGCAGTCTACTAGCTGAA.

Note on this clone: The read comes to an end 3 residues before the CDR3 does, leaving the germline J gene to fill in the end. The chain uses TRBV3-1 (or the pseudogene TRBV3-2) and TRBJ1-4; 7 bases are a match to TRBD1. The CDR3 runs to 15 residues. The germline V gene has CDR1 LGHDT and CDR2 YNNKEL (reference sequence). The V and J ends lost 4 bases and 8 bases, in that order; junction bases with no gene match: 10. The covered CDR3 bases are TGTGCCAGCAGCCCCTGGAGGGGGCGATGGGAAAAA. It codes for CASSPWRGRWEK. The CDR3 in full is CASSPWRGRWEKLFF.

Concerning this clone itself: The read ends 3 residues shy of where the CDR3 ends; the end is completed using the germline J gene. The V call is TRBV28, the J call TRBJ1-2; no definite D call. The CDR3 is made up of 12 amino acids. V shed 6 bases and J shed 2 bases, with 7 bases lying between them. The germline CDR1 and CDR2 sequences are MDHEN and SYDVKM. The CDR3 reads CASSPKNYGYTF. Incomplete CDR3 DNA: TGTGCCAGCAGCCCTAAGAACTATGGC.

As for this clone: With the read ending 3 residues before the CDR3 end, the germline J gene is used to fill in that end. This chain connects TRBV18 to TRBJ1-1; 8 nucleotides match TRBD1. The CDR3 loop spans 15 amino acids. V lost 3 bases, J lost 3 bases, and 6 bases stayed unmatched. The germline CDR1 and CDR2 sequences are KGHSH and LQKENI. CDR3 sequence reads: CASSPEDRVYTEAFF. CDR3 DNA, as far as it was read: TGTGCCAGCTCACCCGAGGACAGGGTTTACACTGAA.

For this clone: Sequencing ends 3 residues short of the CDR3 end; the germline J gene provides the rest. The chain joins TRBV28 to TRBJ1-2; D possibly corresponds to TRBD1 (5 bases). The CDR3 extends over 12 amino acids. CDR1 is MDHEN and CDR2 is SYDVKM in the germline V gene. Trimming took off 5 bases at V and 5 bases at J, with 9 bases between the two ends. CDR3 DNA, as far as it was read: TGTGCCAGCAGTCTCGCAGGGTATGGC. It encodes CASSLAGYG. The CDR3 as a whole reads CASSLAGYGYTF.